This T cell receptor (beta chain) was obtained from a study of blood T cell repertoires in COVID-19. Measured with immunoSEQ multiplex PCR; TCRdb has only the in-frame clones, and not every one. The table records about 280,000 clones, roughly four fifths of them present only once. With V trimmed by 10 bases and J by 0 bases, 10 bases remained unmatched. The CDR3 runs 15 residues. Per the germline V gene, CDR1 is ENHRY and CDR2 is SYGVKD. Participants' reported clinical history set cohort assignment. This clonotype was sampled from a man between 35 and 55 years old who had been exposed to COVID-19. V usage is TRBV10-3 and J usage is TRBJ2-7; 9 bases fit TRBD1. The sample was PBMCs or T cells enriched from blood (not recorded which). CDR3 amino acids: CATSDRGSSSYEQYF. CDR3 in DNA: TGTGCCACCTCGGACAGGGGTTCGAGCTCCTACGAGCAGTACTTC.